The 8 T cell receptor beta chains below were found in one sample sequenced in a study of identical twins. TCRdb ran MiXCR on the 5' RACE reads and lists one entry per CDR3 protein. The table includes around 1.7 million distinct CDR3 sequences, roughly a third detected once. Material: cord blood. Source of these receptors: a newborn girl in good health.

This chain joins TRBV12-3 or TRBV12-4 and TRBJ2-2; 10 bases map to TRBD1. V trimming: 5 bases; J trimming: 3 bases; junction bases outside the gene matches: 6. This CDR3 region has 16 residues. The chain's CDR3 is CASSPRQGAYTGELFF. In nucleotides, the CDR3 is TGTGCCAGCAGTCCTAGACAGGGGGCGTACACCGGGGAGCTGTTTTTT.

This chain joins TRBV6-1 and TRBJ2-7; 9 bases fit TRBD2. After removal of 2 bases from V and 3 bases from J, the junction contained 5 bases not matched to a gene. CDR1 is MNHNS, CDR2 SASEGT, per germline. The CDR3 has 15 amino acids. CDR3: CASSEKSSGIYEQYF. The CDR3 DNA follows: TGTGCCAGCAGTGAAAAGTCTAGCGGGATCTACGAGCAGTACTTC.

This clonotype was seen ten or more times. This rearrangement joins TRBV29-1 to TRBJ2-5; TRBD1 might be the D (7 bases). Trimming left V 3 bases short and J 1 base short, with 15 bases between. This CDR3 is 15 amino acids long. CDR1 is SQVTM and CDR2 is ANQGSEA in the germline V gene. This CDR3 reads CSVDFRRDSQETQYF. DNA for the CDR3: TGCAGCGTTGATTTCCGGAGGGACAGCCAAGAGACCCAGTACTTC.

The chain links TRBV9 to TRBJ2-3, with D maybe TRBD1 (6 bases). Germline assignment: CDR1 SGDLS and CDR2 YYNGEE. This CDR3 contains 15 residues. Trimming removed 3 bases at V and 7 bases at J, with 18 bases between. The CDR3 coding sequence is TGTGCCAGCAGCGCGGGACATAGAGCCCCAAATACGCAGTATTTT. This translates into CASSAGHRAPNTQYF.

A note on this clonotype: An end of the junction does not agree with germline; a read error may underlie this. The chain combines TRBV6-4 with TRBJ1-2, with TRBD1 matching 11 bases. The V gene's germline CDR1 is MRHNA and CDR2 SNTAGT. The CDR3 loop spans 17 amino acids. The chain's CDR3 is CASSDSRTGGLLYGYTF. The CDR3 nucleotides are TGTGCCAGCAGCGACTCGAGGACAGGGGGCCTCCTCTATGGCTACACCTTC.

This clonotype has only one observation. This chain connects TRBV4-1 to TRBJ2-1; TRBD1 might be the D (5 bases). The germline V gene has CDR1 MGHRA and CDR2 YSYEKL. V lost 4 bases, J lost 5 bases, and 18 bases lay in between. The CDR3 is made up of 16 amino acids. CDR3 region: CASSPYGALSDNEQFF. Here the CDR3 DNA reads TGCGCCAGCAGCCCCTATGGGGCTTTATCAGACAATGAGCAGTTCTTC.

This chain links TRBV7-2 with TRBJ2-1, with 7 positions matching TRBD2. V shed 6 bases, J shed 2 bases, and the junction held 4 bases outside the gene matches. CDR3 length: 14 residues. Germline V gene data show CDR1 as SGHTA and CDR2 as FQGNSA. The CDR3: CASRSSGTYNEQFF. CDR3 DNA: TGTGCCAGCAGATCCAGCGGGACCTACAATGAGCAGTTCTTC.

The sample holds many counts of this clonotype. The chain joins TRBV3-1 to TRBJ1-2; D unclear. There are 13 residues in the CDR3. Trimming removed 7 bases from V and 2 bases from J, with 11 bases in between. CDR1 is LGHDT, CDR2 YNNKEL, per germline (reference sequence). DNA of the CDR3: TGTGCCAGCACCAGCCAAGCAAACTATGGCTACACCTTC. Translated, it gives CASTSQANYGYTF.